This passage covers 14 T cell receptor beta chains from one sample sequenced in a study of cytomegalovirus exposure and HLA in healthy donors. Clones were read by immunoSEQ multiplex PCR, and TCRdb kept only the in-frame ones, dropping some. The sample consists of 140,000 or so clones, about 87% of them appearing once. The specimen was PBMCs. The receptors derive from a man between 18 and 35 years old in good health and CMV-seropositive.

The CDR3 DNA sequence: TGTGCCAGCAGCTTGGAGGGGTTCACCTACGAGCAGTACTTC. As protein: CASSLEGFTYEQYF. J is TRBJ2-7 and V is TRBV5-4; D is perhaps TRBD1 (5 bases). This CDR3 has 14 residues. Germline CDR1 and CDR2: SGHNT and YYREEE (reference sequence). Trimming left V 0 bases short and J 2 bases short, with 9 bases between.

The CDR3 spells CASSDGLGGYTF. In DNA form, the CDR3 reads TGTGCCAGCAGTGACGGACTGGGAGGCTACACCTTC. This chain uses TRBV2 with TRBJ1-2; D is ambiguous. This CDR3 region has 12 residues. The germline V and J ends were trimmed by 3 bases and 8 bases, with 10 bases remaining between them. Germline CDR1 reads SNHLY; CDR2 reads FYNNEI.

CDR3 sequence (DNA): TGTGCCAGCAGCTTGGACAGGGTACCTGCTGAAGCTTTCTTT. Its translation: CASSLDRVPAEAFF. The chain couples TRBV5-8 to TRBJ1-1; D might be TRBD1 (6 bases). The CDR3 length is 14 residues. The V gene lost 0 bases and the J gene lost 6 bases, with 12 bases spanning the gap. Germline CDR1 and CDR2: SGHTS and YDEGEE.

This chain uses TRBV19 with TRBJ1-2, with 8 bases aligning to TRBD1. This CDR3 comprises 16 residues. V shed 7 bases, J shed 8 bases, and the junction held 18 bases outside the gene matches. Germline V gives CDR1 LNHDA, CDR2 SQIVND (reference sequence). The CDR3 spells CASIRGRTGSEGGYTF. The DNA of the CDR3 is TGTGCCAGTATTCGGGGTCGGACAGGGAGTGAGGGGGGCTACACCTTC.

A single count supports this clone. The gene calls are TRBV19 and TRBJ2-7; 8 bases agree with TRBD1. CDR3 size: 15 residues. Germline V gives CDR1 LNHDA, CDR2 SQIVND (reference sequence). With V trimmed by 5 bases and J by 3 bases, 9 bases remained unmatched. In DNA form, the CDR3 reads TGTGCCAGTAGTTCCGGACAGGGTACCTTCTACGAGCAGTACTTC. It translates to CASSSGQGTFYEQYF.

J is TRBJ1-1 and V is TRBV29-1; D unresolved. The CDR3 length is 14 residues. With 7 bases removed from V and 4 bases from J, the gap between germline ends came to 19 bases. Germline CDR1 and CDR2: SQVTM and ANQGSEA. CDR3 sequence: CSASEGSVATEAFF. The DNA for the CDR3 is TGCAGCGCCTCTGAGGGATCAGTGGCCACTGAAGCTTTCTTT.

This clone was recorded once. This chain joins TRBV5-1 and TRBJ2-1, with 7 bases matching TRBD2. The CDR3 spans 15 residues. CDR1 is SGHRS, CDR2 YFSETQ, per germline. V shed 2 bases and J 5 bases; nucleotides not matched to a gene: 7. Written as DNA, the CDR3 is TGCGCCAGCAGCTTAGCGGGGCCACGCAACAATGAGCAGTTCTTC. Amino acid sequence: CASSLAGPRNNEQFF.

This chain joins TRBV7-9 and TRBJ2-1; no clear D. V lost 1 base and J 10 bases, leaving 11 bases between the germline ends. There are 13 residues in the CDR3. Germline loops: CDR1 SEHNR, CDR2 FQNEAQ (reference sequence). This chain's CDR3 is CASSLDVLLEQFF. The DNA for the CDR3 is TGTGCCAGCAGCTTAGATGTCCTATTGGAGCAGTTCTTC.

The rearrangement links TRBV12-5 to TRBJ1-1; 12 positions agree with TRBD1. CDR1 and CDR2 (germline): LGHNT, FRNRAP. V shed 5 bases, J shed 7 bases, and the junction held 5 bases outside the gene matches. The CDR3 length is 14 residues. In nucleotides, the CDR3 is TGTGCTAGTGGTGGGGACAGGGGGCGCATTGAAGCTTTCTTT. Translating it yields CASGGDRGRIEAFF.

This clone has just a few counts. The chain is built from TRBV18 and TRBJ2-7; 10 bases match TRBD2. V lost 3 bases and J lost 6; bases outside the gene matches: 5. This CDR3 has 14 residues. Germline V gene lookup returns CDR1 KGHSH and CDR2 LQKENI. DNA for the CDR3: TGTGCCAGCTCACCGGAAGCGGGGGGGAGCGAGCAGTACTTC. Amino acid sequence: CASSPEAGGSEQYF.

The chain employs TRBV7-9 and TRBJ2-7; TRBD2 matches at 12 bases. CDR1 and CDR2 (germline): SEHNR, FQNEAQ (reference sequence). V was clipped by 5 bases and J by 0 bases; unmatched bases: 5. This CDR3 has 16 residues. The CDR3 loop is CASSAGLAGFSYEQYF. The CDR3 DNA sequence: TGTGCCAGCAGCGCAGGACTAGCGGGATTCTCCTACGAGCAGTACTTC.

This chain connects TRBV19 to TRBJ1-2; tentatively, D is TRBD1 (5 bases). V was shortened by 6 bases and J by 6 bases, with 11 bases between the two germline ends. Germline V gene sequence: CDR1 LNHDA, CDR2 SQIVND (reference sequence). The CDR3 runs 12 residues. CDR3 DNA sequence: TGTGCCAGTAGGACCCTCAGGGATGGCTACACCTTC. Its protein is CASRTLRDGYTF.

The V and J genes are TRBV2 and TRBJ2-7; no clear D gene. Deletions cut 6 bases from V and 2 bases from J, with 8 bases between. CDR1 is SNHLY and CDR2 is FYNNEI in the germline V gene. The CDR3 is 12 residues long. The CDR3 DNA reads TGTGCCAGCAGAGATCGAGCCTACGAGCAGTACTTC. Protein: CASRDRAYEQYF.

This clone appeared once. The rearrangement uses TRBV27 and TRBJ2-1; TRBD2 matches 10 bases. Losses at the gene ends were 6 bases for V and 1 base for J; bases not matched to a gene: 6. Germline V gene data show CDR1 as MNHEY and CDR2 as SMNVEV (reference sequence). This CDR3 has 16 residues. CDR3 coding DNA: TGTGCCAGCAGGCCCCTAGCGGGAGATTCCTACAATGAGCAGTTCTTC. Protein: CASRPLAGDSYNEQFF.